The 24 T cell receptor beta chains below come from one sample, sequenced in a study of T cell clonotyping in hematopoietic cell transplantation. The data were produced by immunoSEQ multiplex PCR, yet TCRdb's version contains in-frame clones alone and is incomplete. The sample includes thousands of clones, 95% of them seen just once. The starting material was PBMCs, obtained 30 days after allogeneic stem cell transplant. The receptor set was obtained from a male patient aged 45 to 59 who had an allogeneic stem cell transplant from a related donor, so the T cells may come from the graft donor. Some clones in this sample may be carry-over from other donors' samples.

The chain recombines TRBV28 with TRBJ2-2; 9 nucleotides align to TRBD2. The CDR3 extends over 18 amino acids. The J segment lost 4 bases and the V segment lost 5 bases, leaving 14 bases of the junction unmatched. Germline lookup yields CDR1 MDHEN and CDR2 SYDVKM. CDR3 residues: CASSRVAGADWATGELFF. In DNA form, the CDR3 reads TGTGCCAGCAGTAGGGTAGCGGGAGCGGATTGGGCCACCGGGGAGCTGTTTTTT.

V usage is TRBV6-4 and J usage is TRBJ2-2, with 8 bases lining up with TRBD2. The V segment lost 6 bases and the J segment 4 bases; nucleotides outside the gene matches: 4. Germline values: CDR1 MRHNA, CDR2 SNTAGT. The CDR3 sequence is 14 residues long. CDR3 bases: TGTGCCAGCAGGCGGGAGGAGGGCACCGGGGAGCTGTTTTTT. It encodes CASRREEGTGELFF.

This clone occurred a few times. This chain uses TRBV14 with TRBJ1-2, with 9 bases lining up with TRBD1. This CDR3 has 15 amino acids. The germline V gene encodes CDR1 SGHDN and CDR2 FVKESK. V trimming: 3 bases; J trimming: 4 bases; junction bases outside the gene matches: 6. CDR3 in amino acids: CASSHEGQGSYGYTF. CDR3 nucleotides: TGTGCCAGCAGCCATGAAGGACAGGGGTCCTATGGCTACACCTTC.

This chain uses TRBV27 with TRBJ2-1, with no clear D. This CDR3 has 12 amino acids. Germline-derived CDR1 and CDR2 are MNHEY and SMNVEV (reference sequence). V lost 5 bases and J lost 6, with 8 bases in between. The chain's CDR3 is CASSHGTNEQFF. Here the CDR3 DNA reads TGTGCCAGCAGTCACGGTACCAATGAGCAGTTCTTC.

The count of this clone is one. The chain is built from TRBV29-1 and TRBJ2-6; a possible D gene is TRBD2 (5 bases). Germline V gives CDR1 SQVTM, CDR2 ANQGSEA. The CDR3 spans 14 residues. V lost 6 bases and J lost 0, with 9 bases in between. CDR3 bases: TGCAGCGTCGGGATGGACTCTGGGGCCAACGTCCTGACTTTC. Translating gives CSVGMDSGANVLTF.

The CDR3 here is CAWTAFGGNTEAFF. CDR3 in DNA: TGTGCCTGGACTGCCTTTGGGGGTAACACTGAAGCTTTCTTT. This rearrangement joins TRBV30 to TRBJ1-1; D possibly corresponds to TRBD1 (5 bases). CDR1 GTSNPN and CDR2 SVGIG come from the germline V gene (reference sequence). Trimming removed 4 bases at V and 2 bases at J, with 14 bases between. The CDR3 runs 14 residues. The entire variable domain, with the rest obtained from reference TRBV30 and TRBJ1-1, is as follows: SQTIHQWPATLVQPVGSPLSLECTVEGTSNPNLYWYRQAAGRGLQLLFYSVGIGQISSEVPQNLSASRPQDRQFILSSKKLLLSDSGFYLCAWTAFGGNTEAFFGQGTRLTVV.

The genes are TRBV29-1 and TRBJ1-3; 10 positions agree with TRBD1. With 6 bases clipped from V and 3 bases from J, the junction kept 2 bases outside the gene matches. Germline CDR1 and CDR2: SQVTM and ANQGSEA. The CDR3 extends over 13 amino acids. CDR3 nucleotides: TGCAGCGTCGGGACAGGGGTTGGAAACACCATATATTTT. It yields the protein CSVGTGVGNTIYF. The entire variable domain, with the rest obtained from reference TRBV29-1 and TRBJ1-3, is as follows: SAVISQKPSRDICQRGTSLTIQCQVDSQVTMMFWYRQQPGQSLTLIATANQGSEATYESGFVIDKFPISRPNLTFSTLTVSNMSPEDSSIYLCSVGTGVGNTIYFGEGSWLTVV.

This sequence joins TRBV11-3 and TRBJ2-7; either TRBD1 or TRBD2 may fit D (5 bases each). This CDR3 region has 12 residues. V was clipped by 5 bases and J by 4 bases, with 9 bases between them. Germline V gives CDR1 SGHNT, CDR2 YENEEA. CDR3 nucleotides: TGTGCCAGCAGCCCGAGGGGTTACGAGCAGTACTTC. Translating it yields CASSPRGYEQYF.

The V call is TRBV7-3, the J call TRBJ2-2; no firm D call. Per the germline V gene, CDR1 is SGHTA and CDR2 is FQGTGA. Trimming pared 5 bases from V and 2 bases from J, leaving 9 bases between. This CDR3 contains 14 residues. Here the CDR3 DNA reads TGTGCCAGCAGCGCGGATCATAACACCGGGGAGCTGTTTTTT. Its translation: CASSADHNTGELFF.

The genes are TRBV7-6 and TRBJ1-1, with D hard to call. Germline CDR1 reads SGHVS; CDR2 reads FNYEAQ. Trimming left V 4 bases short and J 3 bases short, with 3 bases between. The CDR3 runs 11 residues. CDR3 region: CASSSYTEAFF. In DNA form, the CDR3 reads TGTGCCAGCAGCTCCTACACTGAAGCTTTCTTT. Full variable domain (outside the CDR3, taken from reference TRBV7-6 and TRBJ1-1): GAGVSQSPRYKVTKRGQDVALRCDPISGHVSLYWYRQALGQGPEFLTYFNYEAQQDKSGLPNDRFSAERPEGSISTLTIQRTEQRDSAMYRCASSSYTEAFFGQGTRLTVV.

The chain uses TRBV30 and TRBJ2-3, with 7 positions matching TRBD1. Germline V gene data show CDR1 as GTSNPN and CDR2 as SVGIG (reference sequence). Germline trimming cut 6 bases from V and 1 base from J; bases unmatched to any gene: 1. The CDR3 covers 12 residues. The CDR3 sequence: CACGQGTDTQYF. CDR3 DNA sequence: TGTGCCTGTGGACAGGGCACAGATACGCAGTATTTT.

This chain connects TRBV7-8 to TRBJ2-3, with 11 nucleotides matching TRBD2. V lost 5 bases to trimming and J lost 2 bases; unmatched junction nucleotides: 9. This CDR3 region has 17 residues. From germline, CDR1 is SGHVS and CDR2 FQNEAQ. The CDR3 DNA follows: TGTGCCAGCAGCCCTAAAAGACTAGCGGGATACACAGATACGCAGTATTTT. Its translation: CASSPKRLAGYTDTQYF.

J is TRBJ1-6 and V is TRBV6-1; no definite D call. V lost 6 bases and J 7 bases, leaving 13 bases between the germline ends. The CDR3 consists of 14 residues. Germline CDR1 reads MNHNS; CDR2 reads SASEGT. The CDR3 DNA sequence: TGTGCCAGCAGGGACCGAGGAGGGAATTCACCCCTCCACTTT. Amino acids: CASRDRGGNSPLHF.

J is TRBJ2-1 and V is TRBV28; 14 bases are shared with TRBD2. The CDR3 spans 16 residues. CDR1 is MDHEN, CDR2 SYDVKM, per germline. Trimming at V came to 6 bases and at J to 7 bases, leaving 8 bases not matched to a gene. The CDR3 sequence: CASRVGLAGVRNEQFF. Here the CDR3 DNA reads TGTGCCAGCAGGGTGGGACTAGCGGGAGTCAGGAATGAGCAGTTCTTC.

This rearrangement joins TRBV4-2 to TRBJ2-7; D might be TRBD1 or TRBD2, each matching 5 bases. CDR1 and CDR2 (germline): LGHNA, YNFKEQ. This CDR3 spans 14 amino acids. With 4 bases removed from V and 1 base from J, the gap between germline ends came to 11 bases. The DNA of the CDR3 is TGTGCCAGCAGCCGTGGGACCGGATCCTACGAGCAGTACTTC. Its protein is CASSRGTGSYEQYF.

The CDR3 spells CASSPYMNTEAFF. CDR3 sequence (DNA): TGTGCCAGCAGCCCTTACATGAACACTGAAGCTTTCTTT. This sequence joins TRBV5-6 and TRBJ1-1; D unclear. V was cut by 4 bases and J by 0 bases, with 7 bases left in between. The CDR3 spans 13 residues. CDR1 and CDR2 (germline): SGHDT, YYEEEE.

This rearrangement joins TRBV5-8 to TRBJ1-5, with TRBD1 as a possible D gene (5 bases). From germline, CDR1 is SGHTS and CDR2 YDEGEE. This CDR3 spans 15 amino acids. Trimming removed 3 bases from V and 1 base from J, with 11 bases in between. The CDR3 protein is CASSSGTLSNQPQHF. The CDR3 bases are TGTGCCAGCAGCTCCGGGACGTTAAGCAATCAGCCCCAGCATTTT. Drawing the rest from reference TRBV5-8 and TRBJ1-5, the complete variable domain is EAGVTQSPTHLIKTRGQQATLRCSPISGHTSVYWYQQALGLGLQFLLWYDEGEERNRGNFPPRFSGRQFPNYSSELNVNALELEDSALYLCASSSGTLSNQPQHFGDGTRLSIL.

The chain joins TRBV7-3 to TRBJ1-1; 8 bases line up with TRBD1. The germline CDR1 and CDR2 sequences are SGHTA and FQGTGA. V was pared by 5 bases and J by 4 bases, with 6 bases of the junction left unmatched. The CDR3 is 14 residues long. The DNA of the CDR3 is TGTGCCAGCAGCGCAACAGGGGGGAGCACTGAAGCTTTCTTT. Residues: CASSATGGSTEAFF.

J is TRBJ2-3 and V is TRBV25-1, with 8 bases identical to TRBD2. CDR1 and CDR2 (germline): MGHDK, SYGVNS. Trimming at V came to 1 base and at J to 2 bases, leaving 5 bases not matched to a gene. The CDR3 is 16 residues long. The CDR3 nucleotides read TGTGCCAGCAGTGAATCCCCAGCGGGGGCCACAGATACGCAGTATTTT. It specifies CASSESPAGATDTQYF.

The V call is TRBV10-3, the J call TRBJ1-2; 7 bases are shared with TRBD1. The CDR3 is 17 amino acids. The germline V gene encodes CDR1 ENHRY and CDR2 SYGVKD. Losses at the gene ends were 7 bases for V and 6 bases for J; bases not matched to a gene: 20. In DNA form, the CDR3 reads TGTGCCATCACCGAGAGACAGGGAACGGTCATACCCCATGGCTACACCTTC. This sequence encodes CAITERQGTVIPHGYTF.

The chain uses TRBV6-1 and TRBJ2-7; the match to TRBD1 covers 9 bases. The CDR3 has 15 residues. J was trimmed by 5 bases and V by 2 bases; bases with no gene match: 7. Germline CDR1 and CDR2: MNHNS and SASEGT. For the CDR3, the DNA is TGTGCCAGCAGTGAAACAGGGGGCAATTACGACGAGCAGTACTTC. Its translation: CASSETGGNYDEQYF.

The rearrangement links TRBV5-4 to TRBJ1-3; TRBD1 matches 7 bases. Trimming removed 4 bases from V and 3 bases from J; junction bases left unmatched: 4. Germline V gene lookup returns CDR1 SGHNT and CDR2 YYREEE (reference sequence). This CDR3 spans 14 amino acids. The CDR3 here is CASSQGQFGNTIYF. The DNA of the CDR3 is TGTGCCAGCAGCCAGGGACAGTTTGGAAACACCATATATTTT.

The rearrangement uses TRBV28 and TRBJ2-3; D is ambiguous. The CDR3 extends over 14 amino acids. Germline V CDR1 and CDR2: MDHEN, SYDVKM. Trimming shortened V by 1 base and J by 2 bases, and 7 bases separated the two germline ends. In DNA form, the CDR3 reads TGTGCCAGCAGTTTATCTGCACCCACAGATACGCAGTATTTT. Its translation is CASSLSAPTDTQYF. Using reference TRBV28 and TRBJ2-3 for the parts outside the CDR3, the full variable domain is DVKVTQSSRYLVKRTGEKVFLECVQDMDHENMFWYRQDPGLGLRLIYFSYDVKMKEKGDIPEGYSVSREKKERFSLILESASTNQTSMYLCASSLSAPTDTQYFGPGTRLTVL.

The chain links TRBV7-6 to TRBJ1-1; possibly TRBD1 for D (5 bases). Germline CDR1 SGHVS, CDR2 FNYEAQ. This CDR3 region has 15 residues. V lost 1 base and J 1 base, leaving 10 bases between the germline ends. CDR3 DNA: TGTGCCAGCAGCTTAGGTACTCAGGGGAACACTGAAGCTTTCTTT. Its protein product is CASSLGTQGNTEAFF.